These 6 T cell receptor beta chains share one sample of origin, sequenced in a study of T cell responses to AZD1222 COVID-19 vaccine. Generated by immunoSEQ multiplex PCR, the TCRdb table keeps only in-frame clones and is missing some. The sample has around 120,000 clones, about 89% seen once; the top ten hold roughly 7%. Sequences were derived from peripheral blood, sampled 28 days after the second AZD1222 dose. The receptors here all came from an adult who received the AZD1222 COVID-19 vaccine.

The chain recombines TRBV19 with TRBJ2-7, with D unresolved. V lost 0 bases to trimming and J lost 0 bases, with 9 bases between them. The CDR3 sequence is 15 residues long. Germline CDR1 is LNHDA and CDR2 is SQIVND (reference sequence). The CDR3 here is CASSIDSSGSYEQYF. The DNA of the CDR3 is TGTGCCAGTAGTATAGATTCCTCTGGCTCCTACGAGCAGTACTTC.

The V gene is TRBV24-1, the J gene TRBJ2-5; 8 bases are a match to TRBD2. The length of the CDR3 is 15 residues. The V gene end was trimmed by 3 bases and the J gene end by 5 bases; junction bases not matched to a gene: 7. Germline V gene lookup returns CDR1 KGHDR and CDR2 SFDVKD. The CDR3 protein is CATSDGAGVGETQYF. The CDR3 DNA reads as TGTGCCACCAGTGATGGAGCGGGAGTTGGGGAGACCCAGTACTTC.

This chain joins TRBV29-1 and TRBJ1-4, with a tentative D call TRBD1 (6 bases). The V gene's germline CDR1 is SQVTM and CDR2 ANQGSEA. This CDR3 comprises 12 residues. Trimming shortened V by 6 bases and J by 7 bases, and 12 bases separated the two germline ends. The CDR3 reads CSVKGGGEKLFF. The DNA for the CDR3 is TGCAGCGTAAAGGGGGGGGGTGAAAAACTGTTTTTT.

The chain couples TRBV7-6 to TRBJ2-7; a possible D gene is TRBD1 (6 bases). V was shortened by 3 bases and J by 0 bases, with 12 bases between the two germline ends. The CDR3 consists of 15 residues. Germline CDR1 is SGHVS and CDR2 is FNYEAQ. CDR3 DNA sequence: TGTGCCAGCAGCTTGGGGACACAACTCTCCTACGAGCAGTACTTC. This translates into CASSLGTQLSYEQYF.

The genes are TRBV28 and TRBJ2-2, with 11 positions matching TRBD2. From germline, CDR1 is MDHEN and CDR2 SYDVKM. The V gene end was trimmed by 2 bases and the J gene end by 7 bases; junction bases not matched to a gene: 6. This CDR3 has 16 amino acids. CDR3 loop: CASSLGSGRAIGELFF. The CDR3 bases are TGTGCCAGCAGTTTAGGTAGCGGGAGGGCCATCGGGGAGCTGTTTTTT.

The chain couples TRBV11-3 to TRBJ1-2; D is unresolved. This CDR3 contains 16 residues. V lost 1 base, J lost 0 bases, and 12 bases lay in between. CDR1 is SGHNT and CDR2 is YENEEA in the germline V gene. CDR3 sequence (DNA): TGTGCCAGCAGCTTAGCCCGAGCGGCAGCTAACTATGGCTACACCTTC. The encoded protein is CASSLARAAANYGYTF.